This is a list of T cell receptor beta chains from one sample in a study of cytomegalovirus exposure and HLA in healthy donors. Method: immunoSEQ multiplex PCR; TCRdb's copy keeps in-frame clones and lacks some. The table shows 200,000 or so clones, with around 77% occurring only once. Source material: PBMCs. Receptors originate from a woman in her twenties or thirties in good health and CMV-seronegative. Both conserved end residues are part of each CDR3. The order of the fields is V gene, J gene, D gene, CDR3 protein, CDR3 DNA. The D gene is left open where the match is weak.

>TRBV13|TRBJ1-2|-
CASSSRANYGYTF
TGTGCCAGCAGCAGCAGGGCTAACTATGGCTACACCTTC
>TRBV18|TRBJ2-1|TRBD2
CASSPPPSGRGYEQFF
TGTGCCAGCTCACCACCCCCTAGCGGGAGGGGGTATGAGCAGTTCTTC
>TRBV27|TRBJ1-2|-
CASSPEGHYGYTF
TGTGCCAGCAGCCCAGAGGGCCACTATGGCTACACCTTC
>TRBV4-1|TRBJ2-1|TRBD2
CASSPRGLAGVLYNEQFF
TGCGCCAGCAGCCCCCGAGGACTAGCGGGGGTACTCTACAATGAGCAGTTCTTC
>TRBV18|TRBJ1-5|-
CASSPRTDDQPQHF
TGTGCCAGCTCACCCAGGACAGACGATCAGCCCCAGCATTTT
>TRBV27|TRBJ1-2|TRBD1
CASSSLLDRGVLYGYTF
TGTGCCAGCAGTTCCTTGTTGGACAGGGGGGTTTTATATGGCTACACCTTC
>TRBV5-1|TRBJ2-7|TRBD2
CASSSMTSGGTGEQYF
TGCGCCAGCAGCTCCATGACTAGCGGGGGTACCGGGGAGCAGTACTTC
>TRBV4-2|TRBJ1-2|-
CASSQASRTEGYGYTF
TGTGCCAGCAGCCAAGCCTCACGAACAGAGGGATATGGCTACACCTTC
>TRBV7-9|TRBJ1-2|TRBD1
CASSPRPLSGGYGYTF
TGTGCCAGCAGCCCACGCCCCCTCTCAGGGGGCTATGGCTACACCTTC
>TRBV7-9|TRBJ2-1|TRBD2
CSSSLLLAGSSYNEQFF
TGTTCCAGCAGCTTACTCCTAGCGGGAAGCTCCTACAATGAGCAGTTCTTC